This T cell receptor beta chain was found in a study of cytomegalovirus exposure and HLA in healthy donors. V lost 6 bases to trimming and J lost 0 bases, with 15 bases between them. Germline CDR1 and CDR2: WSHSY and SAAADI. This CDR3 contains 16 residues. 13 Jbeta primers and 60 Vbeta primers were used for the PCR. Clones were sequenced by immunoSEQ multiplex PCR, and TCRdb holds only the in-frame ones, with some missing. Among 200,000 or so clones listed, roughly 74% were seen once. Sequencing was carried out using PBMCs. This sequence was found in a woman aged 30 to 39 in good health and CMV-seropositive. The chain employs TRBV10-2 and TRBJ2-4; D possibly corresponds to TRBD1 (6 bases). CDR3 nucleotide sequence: TGCGCCAGCAGGCCCCCGGGACACCTAGCCAAAAACATTCAGTACTTC. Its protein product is CASRPPGHLAKNIQYF.